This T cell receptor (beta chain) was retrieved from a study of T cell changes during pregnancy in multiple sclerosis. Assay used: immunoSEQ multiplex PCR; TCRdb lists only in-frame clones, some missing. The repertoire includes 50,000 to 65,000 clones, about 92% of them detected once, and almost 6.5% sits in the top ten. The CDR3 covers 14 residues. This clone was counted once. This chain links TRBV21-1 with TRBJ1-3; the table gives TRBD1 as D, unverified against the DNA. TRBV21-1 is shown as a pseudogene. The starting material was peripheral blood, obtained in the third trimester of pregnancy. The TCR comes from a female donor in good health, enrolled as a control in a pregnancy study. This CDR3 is CASTVDTPGNTIYF. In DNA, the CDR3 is TGTGCCAGCACCGTGGACACCCCTGGAAACACCATATATTTT.